This T cell receptor (beta chain) comes out of a study of beta chain features in type 1 diabetes. Germline loops: CDR1 SGHNT, CDR2 YYREEE (reference sequence). The CDR3 has 16 amino acids. The sequenced template was cDNA made from the entire isolated RNA. Here immunoSEQ multiplex PCR was the method, and the copy in TCRdb shows in-frame clones only, minus some. This sample yields 330,000 or so clones, of which around 15% are seen a single time; over 5% belongs to the top ten. A word on this clone: One end of the junction varies from germline; a read error may be responsible.

This clonotype was sampled from a young man in good health. Material: central memory CD4+ T cells from blood. J is TRBJ2-2 and V is TRBV5-4, with D perhaps TRBD2 (5 bases). In nucleotides, the CDR3 is TGTGCCACCCGTGAGGCTAGCATTACGAAGACCGGGGAGCTGTTTTTT. Translation: CATREASITKTGELFF.